This T cell receptor beta chain stems from a study of beta chain features in type 1 diabetes. Study summary: The study found patients and healthy donors alike in age, gender and cell yields.

Expressed TCRB transcripts were sequenced because the isolated RNA had all been reverse transcribed beforehand. Repertoires were generated with immunoSEQ multiplex PCR, while TCRdb's copy carries only in-frame clones and drops some. This table holds about 300,000 clones, around an eighth found once. The CDR3 loop spans 14 amino acids. V was trimmed by 9 bases and J by 5 bases, leaving 19 bases between them. CDR1 and CDR2 from the germline V gene are LNHDA and SQIVND (reference sequence). About this clone: Antigen: not known.

Study-wide results and limits: Patients with Type 1 diabetes showed moderately but significantly shorter TCRB CDR3s in all four CD4+ subsets. Researchers cautioned that cDNA sequencing could over-represent cells with high TCR expression. Sampled from patients, naive, central memory and Treg TCRB repertoires appeared more similar than those sampled from healthy donors.

In total, each donor contributed a single heparinised blood draw that averaged approximately 120 mL. V gene TRBV19 combines with J gene TRBJ1-1; D might be TRBD1 (5 bases). The clonotype originates from a woman aged 18 to 35 with type 1 diabetes. The sample consisted of naive CD4+ T cells from blood. CDR3 loop: CASVFSRGETEAFF. The CDR3 nucleotides are TGTGCCAGCGTATTCTCAAGGGGTGAGACTGAAGCTTTCTTT.